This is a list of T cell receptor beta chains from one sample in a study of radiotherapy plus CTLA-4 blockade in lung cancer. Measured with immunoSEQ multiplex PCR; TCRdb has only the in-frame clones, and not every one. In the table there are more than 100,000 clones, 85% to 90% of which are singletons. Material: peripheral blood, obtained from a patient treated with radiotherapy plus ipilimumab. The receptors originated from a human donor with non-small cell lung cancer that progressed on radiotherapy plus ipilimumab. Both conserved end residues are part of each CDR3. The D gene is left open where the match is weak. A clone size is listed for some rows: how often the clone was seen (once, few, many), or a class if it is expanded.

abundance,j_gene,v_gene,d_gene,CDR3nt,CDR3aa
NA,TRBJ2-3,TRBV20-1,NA,TGCAGTGCGAACAGGGCAGATACGCAGTATTTT,CSANRADTQYF
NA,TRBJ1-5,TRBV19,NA,TGTGCCAGTACGAACCAGGGGTTTCAGCCCCAGCATTTT,CASTNQGFQPQHF
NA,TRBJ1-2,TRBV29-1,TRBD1,TGCAGCGTTGATTCCGTGGACAGGGCGGACTATGGCTACACCTTC,CSVDSVDRADYGYTF
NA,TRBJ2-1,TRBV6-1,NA,TGTGCCAGCAGTGAAGATGGGGCAGGGTGGTACAATGAGCAGTTCTTC,CASSEDGAGWYNEQFF
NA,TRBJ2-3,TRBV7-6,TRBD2,TGTGCCAGCAGCACTACTAGCGGGAGAGGGGAGCAGTATTTT,CASSTTSGRGEQYF
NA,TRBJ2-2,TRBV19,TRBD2,TGTGCCAGTAGTACGCTAGCGGGAGTTGGGTCCGGGGAGCTGTTTTTT,CASSTLAGVGSGELFF
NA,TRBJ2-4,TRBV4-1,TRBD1,TGCGCCAGCAGACTGTCCCGGGACAGGCAACTGGGAAACATTCAGTACTTC,CASRLSRDRQLGNIQYF
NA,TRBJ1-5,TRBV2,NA,TGTGCCAGCAGCAAAGATTCGGGCGGCAATCAGCCCCAGCATTTT,CASSKDSGGNQPQHF
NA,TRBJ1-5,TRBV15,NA,TGTGCCACCAGGGGGGACACGAGCAATCAGCCCCAGCATTTT,CATRGDTSNQPQHF
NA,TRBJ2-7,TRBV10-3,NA,TGTGCCATCAGAGGGGACTCCATGGAGCAGTACTTC,CAIRGDSMEQYF
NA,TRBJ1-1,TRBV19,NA,TGTGCCAGTAGTATGGGGCGGCACACTTTCAGGGAAGCTTTCTTT,CASSMGRHTFREAFF
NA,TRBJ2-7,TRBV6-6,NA,TGTGCCAGTAGACCCCGGGAAATCTACGAGCAGTACTTC,CASRPREIYEQYF
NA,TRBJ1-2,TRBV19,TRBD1,TGTGCCAGTAGTCCAAGGGACAGGCCGGGGTATGGCTACACCTTC,CASSPRDRPGYGYTF
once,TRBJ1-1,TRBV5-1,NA,TGCGCCAGCAGCTTAGCACCCCCGGGGACTGAAGCTTTCTTT,CASSLAPPGTEAFF
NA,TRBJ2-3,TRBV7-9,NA,TGTGCCAGCAGCTTAGGGTTGAGCACAGATACGCAGTATTTT,CASSLGLSTDTQYF
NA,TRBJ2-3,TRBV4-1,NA,TGCGCCAGCAGCCAAGAAGCTAGCGTCGGAGGTCAGTATTTT,CASSQEASVGGQYF
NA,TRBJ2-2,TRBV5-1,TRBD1,TGCGCCAGCAGAAAACAGGGGGTTGGGACCGGGGAGCTGTTTTTT,CASRKQGVGTGELFF
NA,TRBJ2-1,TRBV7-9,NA,TGTGCCAGCAGCCCCCCCCGGGTTCTGAAGTACAATGAGCAGTTCTTC,CASSPPRVLKYNEQFF
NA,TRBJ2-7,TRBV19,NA,TGTGCCACAGGGGGAGGGGGTTACGAGCAGTACTTC,CATGGGGYEQYF
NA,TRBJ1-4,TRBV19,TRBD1,TGTGCCAGCCGGGACAGGGGGCTGAATGAAAAACTGTTTTTT,CASRDRGLNEKLFF
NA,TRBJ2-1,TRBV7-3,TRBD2,TGTGCCAGCAGCTTGAGCGGGAGCTCCTACAATGAGCAGTTCTTC,CASSLSGSSYNEQFF
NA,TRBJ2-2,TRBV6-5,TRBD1,TGTGCCAGCAGATCCGGACAGGGAACCGGGGAGCTGTTTTTT,CASRSGQGTGELFF
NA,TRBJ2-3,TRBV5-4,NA,TGTGCCAGCAGCTTGGGGACAACAGATACGCAGTATTTT,CASSLGTTDTQYF
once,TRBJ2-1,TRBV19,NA,TGTGCCAGTAGCGAGGACAGCACCTCCTACAATGAGCAGTTCTTC,CASSEDSTSYNEQFF
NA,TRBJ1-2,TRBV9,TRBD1,TGTGCCAGCAGCGTAGCTATGGACAGGGTCCTCTATGGCTACACCTTC,CASSVAMDRVLYGYTF
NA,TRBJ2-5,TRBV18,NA,TGTGCCAGCTCAGCCAACAGGGCTCAAGAGACCCAGTACTTC,CASSANRAQETQYF
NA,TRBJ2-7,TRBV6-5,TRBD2,TGTGCCAGCAGTTTCCAGCGGGACTCCTACGAGCAGTACTTC,CASSFQRDSYEQYF
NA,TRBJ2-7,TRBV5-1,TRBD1,TGCGCCAGCAGCTTGTTTGGGACAGGGCCCGAGCAGTACTTC,CASSLFGTGPEQYF
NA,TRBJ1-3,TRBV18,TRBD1,TGTGCCAGCTCATCTCTGGACAGGGCTCCTGGAAACACCATATATTTT,CASSSLDRAPGNTIYF
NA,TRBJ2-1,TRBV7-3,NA,TGTGCCAGCAGCTTCCAGAACAATGAGCAGTTCTTC,CASSFQNNEQFF
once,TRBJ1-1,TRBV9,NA,TGTGCCAGCAGCGTAGGGGTGTTCCTGAACACTGAAGCTTTCTTT,CASSVGVFLNTEAFF
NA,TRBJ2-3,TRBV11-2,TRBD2,TGTGCCAGCAGCTTGGATACTAGCGGAGGGCCGGATACGCAGTATTTT,CASSLDTSGGPDTQYF
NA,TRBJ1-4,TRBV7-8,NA,TGTGCCAGCAGCTTAGCGCAGGGGACGGCTGAAAAACTGTTTTTT,CASSLAQGTAEKLFF
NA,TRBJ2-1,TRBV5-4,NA,TGTGCCAGCAGCCCCCCGGGGTCCTACAATGAGCAGTTCTTC,CASSPPGSYNEQFF
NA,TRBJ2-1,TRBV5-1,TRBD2,TGCGCCAGCAGCTTGCAGCGGGAGTATAATGAGCAGCTCTTC,CASSLQREYNEQLF
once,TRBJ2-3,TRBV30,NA,TGTGCCTGGAATTTCGGTCGCACAGATACGCAGTATTTT,CAWNFGRTDTQYF
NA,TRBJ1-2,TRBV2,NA,TGTGCCAGCACGGGGGGTGAGGGGTATGGCTACACCTTC,CASTGGEGYGYTF
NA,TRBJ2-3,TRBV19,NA,TGTGCCAGTAGTATGTCCCGCGCTAGCACAGATACGCAGTATTTT,CASSMSRASTDTQYF
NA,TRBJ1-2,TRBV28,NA,TGTGCCAGCAGTGGCCGGGCTGATGGCTACACCTTC,CASSGRADGYTF
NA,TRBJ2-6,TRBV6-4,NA,TGTACTAATGGAGGGGTATTTTCTGGGGCCAACGTCCTGACTTTC,CTNGGVFSGANVLTF
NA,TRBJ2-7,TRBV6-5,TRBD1,TGTGCCAGCAGTCTCCCGGGACAGACTTACGAGCAGTACTTC,CASSLPGQTYEQYF
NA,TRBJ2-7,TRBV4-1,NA,TGCGCCAGCAGCCAAGCTCAGGGGAACATCGAGCAGTACTTC,CASSQAQGNIEQYF
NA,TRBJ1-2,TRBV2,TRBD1,TGTGCCAGCAGTGAAGCCAGGGGGCGCACTACTGGCTACACCTTC,CASSEARGRTTGYTF
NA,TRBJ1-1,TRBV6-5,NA,TGTGCCAGCAGTTATAGCAGTTACACTGAAGCTTTCTTT,CASSYSSYTEAFF
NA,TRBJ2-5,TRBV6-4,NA,TGTGCCAGCCAAATCCCCGACAGTCTGCAAGAGACCCAGTACTTC,CASQIPDSLQETQYF
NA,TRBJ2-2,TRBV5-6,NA,TGTGCCAGCAGCCCCATTACCGGGGAGCTGTTTTTT,CASSPITGELFF
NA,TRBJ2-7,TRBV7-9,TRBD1,TGTGCCAGCAGCGGTGACAGGGACGAGCAGTACTTC,CASSGDRDEQYF
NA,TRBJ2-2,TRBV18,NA,TGTGCCAGCTCACCAGCGGCCGGCGTGGGCACCGGGGAGCTGTTTTTT,CASSPAAGVGTGELFF
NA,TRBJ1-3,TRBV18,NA,TGTGCCAGCTCACCACCGGTCTCGGACTGGCTGGCGGGAAACACCATATATTTT,CASSPPVSDWLAGNTIYF
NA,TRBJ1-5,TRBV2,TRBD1,TGTGCCAGCAAAACCAGACAGGGGGGTCAGCCCCAGCATTTT,CASKTRQGGQPQHF
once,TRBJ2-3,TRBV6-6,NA,TGTGCCAGTACGATCGGGGGCGATACGCAGTATTTT,CASTIGGDTQYF